A selection of T cell receptor beta chains follows, all from one sample in a study of Ad26.COV2.S vaccination and SARS-CoV-2 variants. Generated by immunoSEQ multiplex PCR, the TCRdb table keeps only in-frame clones and is missing some. The sample carries about 400,000 clones, roughly 90% recorded once. Here the sequenced sample was peripheral blood, taken in a trial of Ad26.COV2.S vaccine versus placebo. The receptors originated from a person aged 18-60 years who received the Ad26.COV2.S COVID-19 vaccine or a placebo. Each CDR3 is given without its conserved first and last residue.

v_gene: TRBV5-4
j_gene: TRBJ1-1
len: 12
CDR3aa: ASSTKDAPGEAF

v_gene: TRBV3-1/TRBV3-2
j_gene: TRBJ2-3
len: 10
CDR3aa: ASSLKTDTQY

v_gene: TRBV10-2
j_gene: TRBJ1-2
len: 11
CDR3aa: ASSESGHYGYT

v_gene: TRBV28
j_gene: TRBJ1-3
len: 11
CDR3aa: ASSINSGNTIY

v_gene: TRBV5-5
j_gene: TRBJ2-3
len: 12
CDR3aa: ASSFGGGADTQY

v_gene: TRBV28
j_gene: TRBJ1-5
len: 14
CDR3aa: ASSLTAGQGYQPQH

v_gene: TRBV7-8
j_gene: TRBJ2-3
len: 14
CDR3aa: ASSLIGPSGTDTQY

v_gene: TRBV10-3
j_gene: TRBJ2-3
len: 12
CDR3aa: AIRGGPATDTQY

v_gene: TRBV6-5
j_gene: TRBJ1-6
len: 13
CDR3aa: ASKSSGGQVSPLH

v_gene: TRBV5-8
j_gene: TRBJ2-7
len: 9
CDR3aa: ASSRSYEQY

v_gene: TRBV9
j_gene: TRBJ2-1
len: 15
CDR3aa: ASSVPPDRSSYNEQF

v_gene: TRBV11-1
j_gene: TRBJ2-1
len: 13
CDR3aa: ASSEPPSSHNEQF

v_gene: TRBV5-5
j_gene: TRBJ1-6
len: 13
CDR3aa: ASSLLTGMNSPLH

v_gene: TRBV7-3
j_gene: TRBJ2-3
len: 13
CDR3aa: ASSLMAGAMDTQY

v_gene: TRBV27
j_gene: TRBJ2-1
len: 13
CDR3aa: ASTPQAANYNEQF

v_gene: TRBV11-1
j_gene: TRBJ1-1
len: 9
CDR3aa: ASSFAGQAF

v_gene: TRBV11-2
j_gene: TRBJ2-1
len: 12
CDR3aa: ASSLAPYINEQF

v_gene: TRBV27
j_gene: TRBJ2-5
len: 14
CDR3aa: ASSFSTPSSQETQY

v_gene: TRBV6-5
j_gene: TRBJ2-1
len: 10
CDR3aa: ASSYGGDEQF

v_gene: TRBV11-3
j_gene: TRBJ2-3
len: 10
CDR3aa: ASSHVGDTQY

v_gene: TRBV19
j_gene: TRBJ2-3
len: 13
CDR3aa: ASSIKDRESDTQY

v_gene: TRBV5-1
j_gene: TRBJ2-7
len: 12
CDR3aa: ASSLDGLRSVQY

v_gene: TRBV6-6
j_gene: TRBJ2-7
len: 14
CDR3aa: ASSYGVDRAGNEQY

v_gene: TRBV6-5
j_gene: TRBJ1-3
len: 14
CDR3aa: ASSSGDTHSGNTIY